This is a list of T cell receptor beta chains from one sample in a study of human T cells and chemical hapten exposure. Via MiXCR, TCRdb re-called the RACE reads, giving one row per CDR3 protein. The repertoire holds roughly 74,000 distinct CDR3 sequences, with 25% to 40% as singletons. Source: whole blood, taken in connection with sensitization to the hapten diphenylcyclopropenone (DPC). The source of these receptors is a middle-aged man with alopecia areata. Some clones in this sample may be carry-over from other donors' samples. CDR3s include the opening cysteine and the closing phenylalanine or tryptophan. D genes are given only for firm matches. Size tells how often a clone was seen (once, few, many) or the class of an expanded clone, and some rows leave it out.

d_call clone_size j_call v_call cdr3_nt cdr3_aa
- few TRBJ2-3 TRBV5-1 TGCGCCAGCAGCCCCCAGGGTACAGATACGCAGTATTTT CASSPQGTDTQYF
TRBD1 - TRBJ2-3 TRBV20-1 TGCAGTGCTGATACGTCGGACAGGACAGATACGCAGTATTTT CSADTSDRTDTQYF
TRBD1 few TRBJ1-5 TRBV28 TGTGCCAGCAGTTCCGACAGGGTTAGCAATCAGCCCCAGCATTTT CASSSDRVSNQPQHF
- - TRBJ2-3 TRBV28 TGTGCCAGCAGTTTACAGGGTTTAGATACGCAGTATTTT CASSLQGLDTQYF
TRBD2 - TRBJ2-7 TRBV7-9 TGTGCCAGCAGCTTTAGCGGGACAACCTACGAGCAGTACTTC CASSFSGTTYEQYF
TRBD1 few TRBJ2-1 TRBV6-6 TGTGCCAGCAGCGTAATCCCGCGGGACAGGGGTTACAATGAGCAGTTCTTC CASSVIPRDRGYNEQFF
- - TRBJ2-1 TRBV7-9 TGTGCCAGCAGCTTAGGGTCGAAAAGAGAGGAGCAGTTCTTC CASSLGSKREEQFF
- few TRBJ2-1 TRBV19 TGTGCCAGTAGTGAGGGCGGGATGGGCGAGCAGTTCTTC CASSEGGMGEQFF
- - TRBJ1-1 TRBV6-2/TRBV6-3 TGTGCCAGCAGCCCCCCTGTTTGGCTGAACACTGAAGCTTTCTTT CASSPPVWLNTEAFF
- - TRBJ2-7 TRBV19 TGTGCCAGTAGTGCGGACTACGAGCAGTACTTC CASSADYEQYF
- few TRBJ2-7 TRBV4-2 TGTGCCAGCAGCCATGAAACTTATTCCTACGAGCAGTACTTC CASSHETYSYEQYF
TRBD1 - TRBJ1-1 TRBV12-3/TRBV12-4 TGTGCCAGCAGTTTCCTCAGGGGGCCCGAAACTTTCTTT CASSFLRGPETFF
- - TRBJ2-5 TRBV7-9 TGTGCCAGCAGCTTAGCGCAGGGCAGGGAGACCCAGTACTTC CASSLAQGRETQYF
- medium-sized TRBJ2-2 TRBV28 TGTGCCAGCAGTTTTCTTATCTCTACCGGGGAGCTGTTTTTT CASSFLISTGELFF
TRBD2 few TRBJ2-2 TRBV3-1 TGTGCCAGCAGCCAAGATCTAGCGGGAGCCGGGGAGCTGTTTTTT CASSQDLAGAGELFF
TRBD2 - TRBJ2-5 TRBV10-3 TGTGCCATCAGTGAGCGTGGGACTACGCAAGAGACCCAGTACTTC CAISERGTTQETQYF
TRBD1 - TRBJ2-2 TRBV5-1 TGCGCCAGCAGCTTGGCGGACCCGACAGGGTCCGACACCGGGGAGCTGTTTTTT CASSLADPTGSDTGELFF
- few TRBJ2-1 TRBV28 TGTGCCAGCAGTTTGCGGTACAATGAGCAGTTCTTC CASSLRYNEQFF
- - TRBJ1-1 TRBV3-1 TGTGCCAGCACTGACCTGGGGGACACTGAAGCTTTCTTT CASTDLGDTEAFF
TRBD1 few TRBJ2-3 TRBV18 TGTGCCAGCTCACCTCGGACAGGGTCGAGTTCTAGCACAGATACGCAGTATTTT CASSPRTGSSSSTDTQYF
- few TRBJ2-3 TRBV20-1 TGCAGTGCTAGATCCGGGACGGTCGGAATCACAGATACGCAGTATTTT CSARSGTVGITDTQYF
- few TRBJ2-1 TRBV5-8 TGTGCCAGCAGCTTGGGCCTAAGGTTTGGAGGGAACGATGAGCAGTTCTTC CASSLGLRFGGNDEQFF
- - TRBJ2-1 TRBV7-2 TGTGCCAGCATCCTTAGCATATCCTACAATGAGCAGTTCTTC CASILSISYNEQFF
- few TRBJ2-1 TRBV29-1 TGCAGCGTCGTCGCCTACCTAAGCTCCTACAATGAGCAGTTCTTC CSVVAYLSSYNEQFF
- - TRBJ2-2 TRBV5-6 TGTGCCAGCAGCTTTATTAAATGGACAGAGGACACCGGGGAGCTGTTTTTT CASSFIKWTEDTGELFF
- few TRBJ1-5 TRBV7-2 TGTGCCAGCAGCTTATGGATCGATCTCAATCAGCCCCAGCATTTT CASSLWIDLNQPQHF
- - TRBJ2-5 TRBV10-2 TGCGCCAGCAGTGGGAGGGGTGCGGGACTGGAGACCCAGTACTTC CASSGRGAGLETQYF
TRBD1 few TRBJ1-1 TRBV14 TGTGCCAGCAGCGTCTCCGGGACGACAGGGACTGAAGCTTTCTTT CASSVSGTTGTEAFF
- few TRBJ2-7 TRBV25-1 TGTGCCAGCAGTGACGCCGCCTACGAGCAGTACTTC CASSDAAYEQYF
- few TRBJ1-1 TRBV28 TGTGCCAGCAGTTTAAGAGGGGGGTTTGGTGAAGCTTTCTTT CASSLRGGFGEAFF
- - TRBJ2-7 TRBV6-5 TGTGCCAGCAGTTACTCGCAGGGCTCATCCTCCTACGAGCAGTACTTC CASSYSQGSSSYEQYF
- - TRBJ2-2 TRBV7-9 TGTGCCAGCAGCCCGTCGGGGGGCATCGGCGGGGAGCTGTTTTTT CASSPSGGIGGELFF
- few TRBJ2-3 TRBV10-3 TGTGCCATCAGTGAGTTCAGTAGCGGAGCTAGCACAGATACGCAGTATTTT CAISEFSSGASTDTQYF
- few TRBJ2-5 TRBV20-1 TGCAGTGCTAGTGCTGAGACCCAGTACTTC CSASAETQYF
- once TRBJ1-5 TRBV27 TGTGCCAGCAGTTCACAGGGAAGGGGCAATCAGCCCCAGCATTTT CASSSQGRGNQPQHF
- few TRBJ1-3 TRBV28 TGTGCCAGCGAGGAGGCCGGAGGAAACACCATATATTTT CASEEAGGNTIYF